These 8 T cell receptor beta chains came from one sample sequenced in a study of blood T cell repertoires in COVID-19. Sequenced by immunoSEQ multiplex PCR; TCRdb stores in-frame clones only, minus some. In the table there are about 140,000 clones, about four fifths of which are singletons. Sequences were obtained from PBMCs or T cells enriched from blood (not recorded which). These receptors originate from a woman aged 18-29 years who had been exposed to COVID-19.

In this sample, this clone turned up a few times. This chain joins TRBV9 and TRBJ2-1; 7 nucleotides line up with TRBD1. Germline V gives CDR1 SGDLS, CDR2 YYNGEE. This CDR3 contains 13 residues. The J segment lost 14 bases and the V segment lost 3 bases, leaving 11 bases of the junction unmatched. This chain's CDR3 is CASSDGTPRGKFF. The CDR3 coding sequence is TGTGCCAGCAGCGATGGAACCCCCAGGGGGAAGTTCTTC.

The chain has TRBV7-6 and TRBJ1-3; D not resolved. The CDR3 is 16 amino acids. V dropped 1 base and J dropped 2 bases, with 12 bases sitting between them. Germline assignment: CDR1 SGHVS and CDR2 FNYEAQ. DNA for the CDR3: TGTGCCAGCAGCTTAGATTTGGGCGTTGCTGGAAACACCATATATTTT. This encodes CASSLDLGVAGNTIYF.

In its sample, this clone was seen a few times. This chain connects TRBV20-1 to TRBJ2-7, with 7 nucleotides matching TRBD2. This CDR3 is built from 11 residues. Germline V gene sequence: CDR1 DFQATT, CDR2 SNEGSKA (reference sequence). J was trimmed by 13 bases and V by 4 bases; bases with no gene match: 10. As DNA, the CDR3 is TGCAGTGCTACGTACGCCCAGCGGGGCTACTTC. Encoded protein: CSATYAQRGYF.

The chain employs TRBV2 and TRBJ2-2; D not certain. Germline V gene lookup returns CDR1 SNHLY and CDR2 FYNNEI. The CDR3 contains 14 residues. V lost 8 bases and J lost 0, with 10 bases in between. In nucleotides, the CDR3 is TGTGCCAGCCGGTCACTATCGAACACCGGGGAGCTGTTTTTT. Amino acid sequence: CASRSLSNTGELFF.

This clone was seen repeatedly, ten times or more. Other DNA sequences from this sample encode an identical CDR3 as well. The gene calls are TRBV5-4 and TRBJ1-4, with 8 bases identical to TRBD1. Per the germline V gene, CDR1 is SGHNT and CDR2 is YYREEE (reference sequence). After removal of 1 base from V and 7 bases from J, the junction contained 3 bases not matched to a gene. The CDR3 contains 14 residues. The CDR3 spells CASSLQGAGEKLFF. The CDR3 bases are TGTGCCAGCAGCTTGCAGGGGGCGGGTGAAAAACTGTTTTTT.

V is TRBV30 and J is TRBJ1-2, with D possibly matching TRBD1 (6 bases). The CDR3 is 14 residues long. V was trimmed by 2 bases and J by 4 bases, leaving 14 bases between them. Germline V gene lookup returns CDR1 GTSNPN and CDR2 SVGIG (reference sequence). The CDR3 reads CAWSHAGVGYGYTF. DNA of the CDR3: TGTGCCTGGAGTCACGCAGGGGTCGGCTATGGCTACACCTTC.

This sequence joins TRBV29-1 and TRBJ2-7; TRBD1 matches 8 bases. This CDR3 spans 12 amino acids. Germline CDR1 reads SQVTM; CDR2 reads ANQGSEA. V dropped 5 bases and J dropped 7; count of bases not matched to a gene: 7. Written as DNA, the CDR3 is TGCAGCGTTCGGACAGGGCTCGAGGAGCAGTACTTC. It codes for CSVRTGLEEQYF.

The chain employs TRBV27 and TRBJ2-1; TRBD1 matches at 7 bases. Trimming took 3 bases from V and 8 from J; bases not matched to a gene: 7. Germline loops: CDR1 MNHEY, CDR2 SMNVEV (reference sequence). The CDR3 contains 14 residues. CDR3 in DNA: TGTGCCAGCAGTTTGAGACAGGGTCCTTATGAGCAGTTCTTC. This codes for CASSLRQGPYEQFF.